This TCR beta chain was sequenced in a study of CD8 T cells in ankylosing spondylitis. Whole-study findings and limits: CD8+ by phenotype, disease-linked clones were relatively rare in peripheral blood. Blood from ankylosing spondylitis patients appeared to carry a characteristic roughly 8-variant TCR beta motif. Disease-linked clones were reportedly significantly enriched in matched ankylosing spondylitis synovial fluid.

Comment on this clonotype: Its antigen is not known. One end of the junction is discordant with germline, which a read error may explain.

Using quantitative 5'-RACE with molecular barcodes, the authors made TCR beta libraries. TCRdb ran MiXCR on the 5' RACE reads and lists one entry per CDR3 protein. Among 250,000 to 300,000 distinct CDR3 sequences listed, around 20% were seen once. The CDR3 is 15 residues long. Germline loops: CDR1 DFQATT, CDR2 SNEGSKA (reference sequence). Sequenced material: blood, either unsorted or a sorted T cell fraction (not recorded which). This TCR was recovered from a male donor with ankylosing spondylitis or in good health (not recorded which). The chain combines TRBV20-1 with TRBJ2-4; D gene uncertain. The CDR3 DNA sequence: TGCAGTGCCAGAGATCCTGGGGTAGCCAAAAACATTCAGTACTTC. It codes for CSARDPGVAKNIQYF.